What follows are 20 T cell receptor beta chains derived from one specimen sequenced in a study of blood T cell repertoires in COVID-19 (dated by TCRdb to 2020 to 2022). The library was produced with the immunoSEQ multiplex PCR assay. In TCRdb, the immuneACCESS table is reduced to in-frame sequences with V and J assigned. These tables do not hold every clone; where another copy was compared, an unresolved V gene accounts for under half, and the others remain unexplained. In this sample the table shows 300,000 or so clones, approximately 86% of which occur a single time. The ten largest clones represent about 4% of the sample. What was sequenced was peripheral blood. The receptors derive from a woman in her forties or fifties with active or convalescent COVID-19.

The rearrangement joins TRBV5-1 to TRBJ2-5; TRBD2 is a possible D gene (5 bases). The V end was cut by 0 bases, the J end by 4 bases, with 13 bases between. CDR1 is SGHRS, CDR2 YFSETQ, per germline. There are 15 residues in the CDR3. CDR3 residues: CASSLGRVGGETQYF. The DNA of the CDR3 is TGCGCCAGCAGCTTGGGGCGGGTAGGAGGAGAGACCCAGTACTTC. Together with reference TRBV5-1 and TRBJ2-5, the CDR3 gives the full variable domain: KAGVTQTPRYLIKTRGQQVTLSCSPISGHRSVSWYQQTPGQGLQFLFEYFSETQRNKGNFPGRFSGRQFSNSRSEMNVSTLELGDSALYLCASSLGRVGGETQYFGPGTRLLVL.

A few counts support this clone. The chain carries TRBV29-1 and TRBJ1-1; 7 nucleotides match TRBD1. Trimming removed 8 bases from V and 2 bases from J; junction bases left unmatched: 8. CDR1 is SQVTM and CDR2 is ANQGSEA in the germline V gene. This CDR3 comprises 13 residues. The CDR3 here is CSFHRGSNTEAFF. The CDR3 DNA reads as TGCAGCTTCCACAGGGGAAGCAACACTGAAGCTTTCTTT.

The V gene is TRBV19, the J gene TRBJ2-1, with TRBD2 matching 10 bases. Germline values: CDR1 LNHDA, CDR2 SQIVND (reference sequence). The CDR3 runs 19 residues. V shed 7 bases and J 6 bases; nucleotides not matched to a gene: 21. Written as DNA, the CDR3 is TGTGCCAGTACTAGAGAGTCGATGTCTAGCGGGAGATGGGGCAATGAGCAGTTCTTC. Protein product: CASTRESMSSGRWGNEQFF.

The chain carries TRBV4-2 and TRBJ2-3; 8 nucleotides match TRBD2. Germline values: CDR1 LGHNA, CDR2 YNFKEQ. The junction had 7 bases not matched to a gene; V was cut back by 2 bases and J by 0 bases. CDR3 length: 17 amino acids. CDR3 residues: CASSQSGPSGSTDTQYF. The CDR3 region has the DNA TGTGCCAGCAGCCAAAGCGGGCCTAGCGGGAGCACAGATACGCAGTATTTT.

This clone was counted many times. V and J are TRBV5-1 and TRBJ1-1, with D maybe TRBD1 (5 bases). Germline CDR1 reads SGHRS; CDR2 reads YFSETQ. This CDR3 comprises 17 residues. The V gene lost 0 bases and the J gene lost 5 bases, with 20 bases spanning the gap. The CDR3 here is CASSLEPLFRALTEAFF. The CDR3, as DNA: TGCGCCAGCAGCTTGGAACCCCTGTTCAGGGCCCTAACTGAAGCTTTCTTT.

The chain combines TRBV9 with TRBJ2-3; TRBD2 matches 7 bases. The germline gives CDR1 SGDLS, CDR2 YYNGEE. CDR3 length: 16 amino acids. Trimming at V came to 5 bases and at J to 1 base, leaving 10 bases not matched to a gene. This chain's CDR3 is CASSAEGTSGTDTQYF. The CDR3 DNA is TGTGCCAGCAGTGCCGAGGGAACTAGCGGCACAGATACGCAGTATTTT.

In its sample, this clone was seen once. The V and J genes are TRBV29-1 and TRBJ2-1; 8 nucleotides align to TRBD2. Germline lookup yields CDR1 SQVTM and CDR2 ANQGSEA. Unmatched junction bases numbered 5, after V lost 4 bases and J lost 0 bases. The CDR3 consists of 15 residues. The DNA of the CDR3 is TGCAGCGTTGGATTAGCGGGGAGCTCCTACAATGAGCAGTTCTTC. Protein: CSVGLAGSSYNEQFF.

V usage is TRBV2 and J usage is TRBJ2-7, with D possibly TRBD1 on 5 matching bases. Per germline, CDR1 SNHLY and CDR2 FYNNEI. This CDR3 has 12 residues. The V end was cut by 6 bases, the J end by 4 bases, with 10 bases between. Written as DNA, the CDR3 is TGTGCCAGCAGACAAGGGGCTTACGAGCAGTACTTC. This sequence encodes CASRQGAYEQYF.

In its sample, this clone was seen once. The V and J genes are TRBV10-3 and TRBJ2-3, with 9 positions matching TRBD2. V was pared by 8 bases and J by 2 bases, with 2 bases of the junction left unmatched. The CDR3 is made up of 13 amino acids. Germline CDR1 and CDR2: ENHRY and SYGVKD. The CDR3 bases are TGTGCCATCCTAGCGGGACCCACAGATACGCAGTATTTT. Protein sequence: CAILAGPTDTQYF.

CDR3 in amino acids: CSASLSGGFASEQYF. The DNA for the CDR3 is TGCAGTGCTAGTCTGAGCGGGGGGTTTGCCTCCGAGCAGTACTTC. The genes are TRBV20-1 and TRBJ2-7, with TRBD2 matching 9 bases. The CDR3 runs to 15 residues. Trimming cost V 3 bases and J 6 bases; bases outside gene matches: 12. CDR1 and CDR2 (germline): DFQATT, SNEGSKA (reference sequence).

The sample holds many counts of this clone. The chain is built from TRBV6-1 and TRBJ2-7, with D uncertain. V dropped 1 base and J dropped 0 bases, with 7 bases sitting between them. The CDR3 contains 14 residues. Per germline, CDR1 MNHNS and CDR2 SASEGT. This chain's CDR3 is CASSEVVDSYEQYF. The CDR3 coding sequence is TGTGCCAGCAGTGAAGTTGTAGACTCCTACGAGCAGTACTTC.

In DNA, the CDR3 is TGTGCCAGCAGTCCCTATACAGGGAGTAAAAACATTCAGTACTTC. Its translation: CASSPYTGSKNIQYF. The chain uses TRBV27 and TRBJ2-4; maybe TRBD1 (6 bases). Germline CDR1 is MNHEY and CDR2 is SMNVEV (reference sequence). The CDR3 extends over 15 amino acids. The V gene lost 5 bases and the J gene lost 4 bases, with 15 bases spanning the gap.

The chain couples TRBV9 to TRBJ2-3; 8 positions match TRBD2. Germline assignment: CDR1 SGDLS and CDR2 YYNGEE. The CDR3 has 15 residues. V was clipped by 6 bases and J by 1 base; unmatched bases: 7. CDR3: CASMSGSHGTDTQYF. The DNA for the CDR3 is TGTGCCAGCATGAGCGGGAGTCACGGCACAGATACGCAGTATTTT.

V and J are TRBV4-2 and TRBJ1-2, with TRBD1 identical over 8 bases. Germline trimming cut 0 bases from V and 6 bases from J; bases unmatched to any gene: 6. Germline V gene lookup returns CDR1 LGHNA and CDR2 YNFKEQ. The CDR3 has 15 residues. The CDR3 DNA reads TGTGCCAGCAGCCAAGAGGGCAGGGGGCGGGATGGCTACACCTTC. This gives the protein CASSQEGRGRDGYTF.

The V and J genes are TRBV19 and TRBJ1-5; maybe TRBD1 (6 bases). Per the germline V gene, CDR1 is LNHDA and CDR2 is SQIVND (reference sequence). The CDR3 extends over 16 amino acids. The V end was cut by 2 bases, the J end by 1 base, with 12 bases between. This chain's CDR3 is CASSISGGVSNQPQHF. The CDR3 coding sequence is TGTGCCAGTAGTATAAGTGGGGGCGTGAGCAATCAGCCCCAGCATTTT.

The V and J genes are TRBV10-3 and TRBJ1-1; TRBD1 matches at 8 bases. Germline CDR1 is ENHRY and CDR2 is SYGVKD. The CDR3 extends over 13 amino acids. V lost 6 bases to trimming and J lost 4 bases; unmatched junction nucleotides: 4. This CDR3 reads CAISWDRTTEAFF. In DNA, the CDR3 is TGTGCCATCAGCTGGGACAGGACCACTGAAGCTTTCTTT.

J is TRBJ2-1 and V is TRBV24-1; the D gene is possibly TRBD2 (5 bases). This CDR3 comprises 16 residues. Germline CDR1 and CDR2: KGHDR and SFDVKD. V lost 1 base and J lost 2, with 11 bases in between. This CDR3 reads CATSDLTGSAYNEQFF. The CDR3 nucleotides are TGTGCCACCAGTGATTTAACGGGGTCAGCCTACAATGAGCAGTTCTTC.

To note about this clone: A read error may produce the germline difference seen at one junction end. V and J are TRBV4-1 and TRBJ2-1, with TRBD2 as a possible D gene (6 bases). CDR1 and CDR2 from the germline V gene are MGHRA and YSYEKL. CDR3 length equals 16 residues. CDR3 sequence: CASSQVWSGDRNEQFF. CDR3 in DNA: TGCGCCAGCAGTCAAGTTTGGTCGGGGGACCGGAATGAGCAGTTCTTC.

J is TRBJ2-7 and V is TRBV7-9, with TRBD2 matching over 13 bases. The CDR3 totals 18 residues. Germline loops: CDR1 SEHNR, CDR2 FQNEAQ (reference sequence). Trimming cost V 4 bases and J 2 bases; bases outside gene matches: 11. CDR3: CASSSGLAGDRGTYEQYF. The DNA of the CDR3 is TGTGCCAGCAGCTCTGGACTAGCGGGAGATCGCGGGACCTACGAGCAGTACTTC. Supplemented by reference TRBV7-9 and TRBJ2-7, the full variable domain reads DTGVSQNPRHKITKRGQNVTFRCDPISEHNRLYWYRQTLGQGPEFLTYFQNEAQLEKSRLLSDRFSAERPKGSFSTLEIQRTEQGDSAMYLCASSSGLAGDRGTYEQYFGPGTRLTVT.

CDR3 in DNA: TGTGCCAGCAGCCTTGGGGGACAGGGGCAATCACCCCTCCACTTT. As protein: CASSLGGQGQSPLHF. This sequence joins TRBV9 and TRBJ1-6; 10 bases match TRBD1. V gave up 4 bases and J gave up 10 bases; unmatched junction bases: 8. The CDR3 contains 15 residues. Germline V gene lookup returns CDR1 SGDLS and CDR2 YYNGEE.